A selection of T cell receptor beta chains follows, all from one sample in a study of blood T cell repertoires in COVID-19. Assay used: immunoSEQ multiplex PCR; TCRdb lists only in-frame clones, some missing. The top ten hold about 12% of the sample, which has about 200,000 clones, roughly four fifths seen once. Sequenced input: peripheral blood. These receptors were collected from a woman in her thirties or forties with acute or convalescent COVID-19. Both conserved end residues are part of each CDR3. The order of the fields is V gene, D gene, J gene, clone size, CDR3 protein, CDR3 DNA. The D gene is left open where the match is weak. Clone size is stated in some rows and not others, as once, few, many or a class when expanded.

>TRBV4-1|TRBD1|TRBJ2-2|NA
CASSAYRGAVGELFF
TGCGCCAGCAGTGCATACAGGGGTGCCGTCGGGGAGCTGTTTTTT
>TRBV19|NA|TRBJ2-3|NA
CASSPTTRGTDTQYF
TGTGCCAGTAGTCCGACGACCCGAGGGACAGATACGCAGTATTTT
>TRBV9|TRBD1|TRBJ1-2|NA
CASSVGQGAGSGYTF
TGTGCCAGCAGCGTAGGACAGGGGGCCGGGAGTGGCTACACCTTC
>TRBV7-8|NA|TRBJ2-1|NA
CASSPGGYNEQFF
TGTGCCAGCAGCCCTGGAGGGTACAATGAGCAGTTCTTC
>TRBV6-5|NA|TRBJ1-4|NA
CASSGESEKLFF
TGTGCCAGCTCAGGGGAGAGTGAAAAACTGTTTTTT
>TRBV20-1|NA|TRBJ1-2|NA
CSASPAPYRTGAYGYTF
TGCAGTGCTAGTCCAGCACCGTATAGAACTGGGGCCTATGGCTACACCTTC
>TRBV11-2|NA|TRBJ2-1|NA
CASSLQLGDEQFF
TGTGCCAGCAGCCTACAACTCGGGGATGAGCAGTTCTTC
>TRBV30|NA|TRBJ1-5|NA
CAWSLGGDTKHF
TGTGCCTGGAGCCTAGGGGGGGACACAAAGCATTTT
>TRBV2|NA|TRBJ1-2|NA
CASRWEAVGYTF
TGTGCCAGCAGGTGGGAAGCGGTTGGCTACACCTTC
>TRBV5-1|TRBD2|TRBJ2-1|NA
CASSPLGAGGSDEQFF
TGCGCCAGCAGCCCCCTGGGGGCGGGAGGTTCTGATGAGCAGTTCTTC
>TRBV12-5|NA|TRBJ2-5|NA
CASALVRGQETQYF
TGTGCTAGTGCCTTGGTGAGAGGCCAAGAGACCCAGTACTTC
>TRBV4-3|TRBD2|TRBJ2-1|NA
CASSQDDPSGSRYEQFF
TGCGCCAGCAGCCAAGATGACCCTAGCGGGAGCCGCTATGAGCAGTTCTTC
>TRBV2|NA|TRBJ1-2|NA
CASSVGQGRYTF
TGTGCCAGCAGTGTCGGGCAGGGGCGCTACACCTTC
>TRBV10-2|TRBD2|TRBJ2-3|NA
CATRKVSGSSDTQYF
TGCGCCACCCGGAAGGTTAGCGGGAGTTCGGATACGCAGTATTTT
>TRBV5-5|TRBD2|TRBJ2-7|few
CASSSSSGGPYEQYF
TGTGCCAGCAGCTCCTCGAGCGGGGGACCCTACGAGCAGTACTTC
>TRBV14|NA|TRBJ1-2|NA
CASSQDRGYGYTF
TGTGCCAGCAGCCAAGATCGGGGCTATGGCTACACCTTC
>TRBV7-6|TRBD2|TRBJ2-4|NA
CASSPGTSGTGSIQYF
TGTGCCAGCAGCCCGGGGACTAGCGGGACGGGAAGCATTCAGTACTTC
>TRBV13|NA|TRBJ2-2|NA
CASSFSPSSYSNTGELFF
TGTGCCAGCAGCTTTAGCCCCTCTTCTTACTCGAACACCGGGGAGCTGTTTTTT
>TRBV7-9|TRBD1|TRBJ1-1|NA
CASSPSPGTGVGNTEAFF
TGTGCCAGCAGCCCCAGTCCCGGGACAGGGGTGGGAAACACTGAAGCTTTCTTT
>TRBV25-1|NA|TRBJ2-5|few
CASSPDEGQETQYF
TGTGCCAGCAGCCCTGATGAGGGTCAAGAGACCCAGTACTTC
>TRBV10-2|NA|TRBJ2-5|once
CASSEDRALWETQYF
TGCGCCAGCAGTGAGGACAGAGCCCTTTGGGAGACCCAGTACTTC
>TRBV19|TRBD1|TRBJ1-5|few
CASTNGQGTIQPQHF
TGTGCCAGTACCAACGGACAGGGGACGATTCAGCCCCAGCATTTT
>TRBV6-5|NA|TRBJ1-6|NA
CASTVDGSNSPLHF
TGTGCCAGCACCGTGGACGGGAGTAATTCACCCCTCCACTTT
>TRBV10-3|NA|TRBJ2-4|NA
CAISESDSGNIQYF
TGTGCCATCAGTGAGTCCGACAGTGGGAACATTCAGTACTTC
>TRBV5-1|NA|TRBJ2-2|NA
CASSLEGVNTAGELFF
TGCGCCAGCAGCTTGGAGGGGGTTAACACTGCCGGGGAGCTGTTTTTT
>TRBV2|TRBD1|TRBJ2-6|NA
CASSDSFGQGEHRGTNVLTF
TGTGCCAGCAGTGACTCTTTCGGACAGGGGGAGCACCGTGGCACCAACGTCCTGACTTTC
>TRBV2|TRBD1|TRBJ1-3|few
CASGRRDSGNTIYF
TGTGCCAGCGGACGCCGGGACAGTGGAAACACCATATATTTT
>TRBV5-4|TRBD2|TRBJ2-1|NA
CASSLVAGDNEQFF
TGTGCCAGCAGCTTGGTCGCGGGGGACAATGAGCAGTTCTTC
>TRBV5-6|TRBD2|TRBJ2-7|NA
CASSGVSAGDPQWEQYF
TGTGCCAGCAGCGGGGTGTCAGCGGGAGATCCCCAATGGGAGCAGTACTTC
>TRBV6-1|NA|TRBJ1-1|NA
CASSERFREAFF
TGTGCCAGCAGTGAACGATTCCGGGAGGCTTTCTTT
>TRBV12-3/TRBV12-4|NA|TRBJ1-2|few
CASSIRQGGYTF
TGTGCCAGCAGTATCCGCCAGGGTGGCTACACCTTC
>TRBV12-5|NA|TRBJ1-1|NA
CASERDENPEAFF
TGTGCTAGTGAGAGGGATGAAAACCCTGAAGCTTTCTTT
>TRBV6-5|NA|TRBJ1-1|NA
CASRAVGPNTEAFF
TGTGCCAGCAGGGCAGTGGGGCCGAACACTGAAGCTTTCTTT
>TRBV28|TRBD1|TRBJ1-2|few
CASTFSGTGVGDYGYTF
TGTGCCAGCACCTTCTCCGGGACAGGGGTCGGGGACTATGGCTACACCTTC
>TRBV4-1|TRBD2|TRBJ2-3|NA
CASSQALAAPLEDTQYF
TGCGCCAGCAGCCAAGCCCTAGCGGCCCCCTTGGAAGATACGCAGTATTTT
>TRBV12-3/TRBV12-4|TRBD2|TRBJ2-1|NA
CASRRLANEQFF
TGTGCCAGCAGGCGACTAGCGAATGAGCAGTTCTTC
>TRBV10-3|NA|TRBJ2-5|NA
CAINQGLQETQYF
TGTGCCATCAATCAGGGACTCCAAGAGACCCAGTACTTC
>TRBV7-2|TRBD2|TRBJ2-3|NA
CASSPNAAGGPDTQYF
TGTGCCAGCAGCCCAAATGCAGCGGGAGGTCCCGATACGCAGTATTTT
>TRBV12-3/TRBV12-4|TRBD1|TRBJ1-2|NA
CASSAGQGDGYTF
TGTGCCAGCAGTGCGGGACAGGGAGACGGCTACACCTTC
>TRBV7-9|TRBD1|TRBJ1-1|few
CASSLRTGPEAFF
TGTGCCAGCAGCTTGAGGACAGGGCCGGAAGCTTTCTTT
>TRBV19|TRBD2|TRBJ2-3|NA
CASSMLAGGPPHSDTQYF
TGTGCCAGTAGTATGCTAGCGGGGGGGCCCCCACACTCAGATACGCAGTATTTT
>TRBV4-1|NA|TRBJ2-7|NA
CASSQVLAPHEQYF
TGCGCCAGCAGCCAAGTCCTAGCTCCCCACGAGCAGTACTTC
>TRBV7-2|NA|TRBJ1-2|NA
CASSLEDGVYGYTF
TGTGCCAGCAGCTTAGAAGACGGGGTATACGGCTACACCTTC
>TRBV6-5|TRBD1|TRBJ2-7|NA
CASSYSGQGAYEQYF
TGTGCCAGCAGTTACTCGGGGCAGGGGGCCTACGAGCAGTACTTC
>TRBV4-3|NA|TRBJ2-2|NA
CASSQAARITGELFF
TGCGCCAGCAGCCAAGCTGCCAGGATCACCGGGGAGCTGTTTTTT
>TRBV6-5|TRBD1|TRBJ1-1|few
CASRVTGGTEAFF
TGTGCCAGCAGGGTGACAGGGGGCACTGAAGCTTTCTTT
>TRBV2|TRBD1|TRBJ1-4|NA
CASNRQGLNEKLFF
TGTGCCAGCAATCGACAGGGACTTAATGAAAAACTGTTTTTT
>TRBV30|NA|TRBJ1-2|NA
CAWDPNSFAGGYTF
TGTGCCTGGGACCCCAATTCCTTCGCGGGTGGCTACACCTTC
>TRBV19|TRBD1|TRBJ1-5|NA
CASTPLVGTARGIQPQHF
TGTGCCAGTACCCCCCTGGTTGGGACAGCCCGTGGGATTCAGCCCCAGCATTTT
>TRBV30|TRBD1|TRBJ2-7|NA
CAWSKRTGGPDEQYF
TGTGCCTGGAGTAAACGTACAGGGGGTCCTGACGAGCAGTACTTC